The 3 T cell receptor beta chains presented below share a single source sample, sequenced in a study of blood T cell repertoires in COVID-19. Produced via immunoSEQ multiplex PCR; TCRdb's table is partial and in-frame only. This table has 250,000 to 300,000 clones, approximately 90% appearing once. The sequenced material came from PBMCs or T cells enriched from blood (not recorded which). Source of these receptors: a woman between 40 and 55 years old with acute COVID-19.

This chain connects TRBV18 to TRBJ1-1; 8 positions match TRBD1. The CDR3 totals 14 residues. Germline lookup yields CDR1 KGHSH and CDR2 LQKENI. Trimming removed 5 bases from V and 3 bases from J; junction bases left unmatched: 5. Here the CDR3 DNA reads TGTGCCAGCTCAGCACAGGGGGTGGACACTGAAGCTTTCTTT. This codes for CASSAQGVDTEAFF.

In this sample, this clone turned up once. The rearrangement joins TRBV10-3 to TRBJ2-3; TRBD1 matches 7 bases. Germline lookup yields CDR1 ENHRY and CDR2 SYGVKD. After removal of 3 bases from V and 1 base from J, the junction contained 4 bases not matched to a gene. This CDR3 has 15 amino acids. CDR3: CAISERTGRTDTQYF. The CDR3 region has the DNA TGTGCCATCAGTGAAAGGACAGGCCGCACAGATACGCAGTATTTT.

The rearrangement uses TRBV27 and TRBJ1-1; no clear D gene. Germline-derived CDR1 and CDR2 are MNHEY and SMNVEV (reference sequence). V lost 5 bases and J lost 6, with 10 bases in between. This CDR3 is built from 12 residues. CDR3 in amino acids: CASSTGRSEAFF. The CDR3 nucleotides are TGTGCCAGCAGTACGGGTAGGTCTGAAGCTTTCTTT.